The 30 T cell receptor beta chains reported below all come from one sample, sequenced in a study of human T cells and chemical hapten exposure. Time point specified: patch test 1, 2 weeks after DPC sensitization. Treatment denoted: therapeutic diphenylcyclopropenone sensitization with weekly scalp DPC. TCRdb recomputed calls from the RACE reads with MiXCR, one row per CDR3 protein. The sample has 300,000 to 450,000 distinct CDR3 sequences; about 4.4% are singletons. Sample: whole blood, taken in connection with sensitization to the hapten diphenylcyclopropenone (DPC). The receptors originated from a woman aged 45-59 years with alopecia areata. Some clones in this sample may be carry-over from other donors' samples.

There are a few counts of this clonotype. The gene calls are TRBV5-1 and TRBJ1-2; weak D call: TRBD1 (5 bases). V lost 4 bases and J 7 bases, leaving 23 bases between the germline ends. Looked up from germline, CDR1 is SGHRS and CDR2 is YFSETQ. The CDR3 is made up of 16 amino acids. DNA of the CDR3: TGCGCCAGCAGCCCGCCCTTTATCCAGGGAAGAGGTGGCTACACCTTC. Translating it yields CASSPPFIQGRGGYTF. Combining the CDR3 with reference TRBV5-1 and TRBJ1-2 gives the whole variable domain KAGVTQTPRYLIKTRGQQVTLSCSPISGHRSVSWYQQTPGQGLQFLFEYFSETQRNKGNFPGRFSGRQFSNSRSEMNVSTLELGDSALYLCASSPPFIQGRGGYTFGSGTRLTVV.

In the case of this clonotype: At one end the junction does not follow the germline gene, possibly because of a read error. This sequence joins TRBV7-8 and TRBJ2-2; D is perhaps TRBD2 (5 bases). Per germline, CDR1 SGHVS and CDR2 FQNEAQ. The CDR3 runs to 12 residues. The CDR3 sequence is CASSPRTGELCF. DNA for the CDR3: TGTGCCAGCAGCCCCCGTACCGGGGAGCTGTGTTTT.

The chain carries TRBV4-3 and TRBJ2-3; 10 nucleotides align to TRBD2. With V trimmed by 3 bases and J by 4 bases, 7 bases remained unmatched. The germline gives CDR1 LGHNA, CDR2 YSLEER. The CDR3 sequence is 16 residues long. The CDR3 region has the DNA TGCGCCAGCAGCCACCAGGCTAGCGGGAGCGCAGATACGCAGTATTTT. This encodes CASSHQASGSADTQYF.

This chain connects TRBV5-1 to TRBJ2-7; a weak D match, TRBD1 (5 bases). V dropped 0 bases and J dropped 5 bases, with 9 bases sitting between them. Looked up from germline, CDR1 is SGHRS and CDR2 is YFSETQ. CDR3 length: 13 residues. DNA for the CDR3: TGCGCCAGCAGCTTGGAGGGGTACGACGAGCAGTACTTC. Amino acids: CASSLEGYDEQYF.

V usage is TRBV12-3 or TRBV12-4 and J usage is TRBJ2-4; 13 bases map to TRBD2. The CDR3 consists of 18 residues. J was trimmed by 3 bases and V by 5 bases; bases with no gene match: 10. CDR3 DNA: TGTGCCAGCAGTCGACTAGCGGGAGGCCCGGCTGGCAAAAACATTCAGTACTTC. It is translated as CASSRLAGGPAGKNIQYF.

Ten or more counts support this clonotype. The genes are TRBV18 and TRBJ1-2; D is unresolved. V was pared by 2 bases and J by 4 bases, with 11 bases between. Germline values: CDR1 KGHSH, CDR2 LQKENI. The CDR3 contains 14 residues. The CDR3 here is CASSPEGEGYGYTF. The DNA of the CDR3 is TGTGCCAGCTCACCAGAGGGCGAGGGCTATGGCTACACCTTC.

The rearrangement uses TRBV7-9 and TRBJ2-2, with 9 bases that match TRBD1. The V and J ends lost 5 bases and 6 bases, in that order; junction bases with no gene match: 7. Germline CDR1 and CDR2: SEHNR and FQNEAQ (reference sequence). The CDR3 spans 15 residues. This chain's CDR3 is CASSPGTGTAGELFF. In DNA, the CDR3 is TGTGCCAGCAGCCCCGGGACAGGGACGGCCGGGGAGCTGTTTTTT.

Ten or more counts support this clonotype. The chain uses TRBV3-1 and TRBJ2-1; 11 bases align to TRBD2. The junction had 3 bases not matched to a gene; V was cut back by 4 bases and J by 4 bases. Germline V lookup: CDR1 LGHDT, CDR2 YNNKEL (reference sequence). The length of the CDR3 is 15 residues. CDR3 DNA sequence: TGTGCCAGCAGCCCCGGGACTAGCGGTTACAATGAGCAGTTCTTC. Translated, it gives CASSPGTSGYNEQFF.

CDR3 sequence reads: CSARVSGTNTGELFF. The DNA of the CDR3 is TGCAGTGCTAGGGTTAGCGGGACGAACACCGGGGAGCTGTTTTTT. The J gene is TRBJ2-2, the V gene TRBV20-1, with TRBD2 matching over 8 bases. Losses at the gene ends were 3 bases for V and 0 bases for J; bases not matched to a gene: 3. This CDR3 is 15 amino acids long. CDR1 and CDR2 (germline): DFQATT, SNEGSKA (reference sequence).

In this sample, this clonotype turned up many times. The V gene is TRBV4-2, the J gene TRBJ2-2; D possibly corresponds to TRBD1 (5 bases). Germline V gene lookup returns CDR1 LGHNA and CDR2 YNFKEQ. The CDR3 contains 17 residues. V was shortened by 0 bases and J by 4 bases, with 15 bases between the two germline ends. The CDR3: CASSQDGGKGSTGELFF. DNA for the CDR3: TGTGCCAGCAGCCAAGACGGTGGGAAGGGGTCCACCGGGGAGCTGTTTTTT.

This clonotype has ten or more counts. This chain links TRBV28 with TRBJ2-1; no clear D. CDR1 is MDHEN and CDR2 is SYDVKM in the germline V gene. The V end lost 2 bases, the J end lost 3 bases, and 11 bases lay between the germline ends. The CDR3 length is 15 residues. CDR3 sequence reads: CASSLSAPDYNEQFF. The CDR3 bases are TGTGCCAGCAGTTTAAGTGCCCCAGACTACAATGAGCAGTTCTTC.

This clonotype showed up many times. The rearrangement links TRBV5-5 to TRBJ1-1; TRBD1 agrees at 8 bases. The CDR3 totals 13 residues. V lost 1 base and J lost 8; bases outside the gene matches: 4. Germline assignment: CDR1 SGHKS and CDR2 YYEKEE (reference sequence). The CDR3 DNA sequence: TGTGCCAGCAGCTTGCCGACAGGGGAAGAAGCTTTCTTT. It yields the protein CASSLPTGEEAFF.

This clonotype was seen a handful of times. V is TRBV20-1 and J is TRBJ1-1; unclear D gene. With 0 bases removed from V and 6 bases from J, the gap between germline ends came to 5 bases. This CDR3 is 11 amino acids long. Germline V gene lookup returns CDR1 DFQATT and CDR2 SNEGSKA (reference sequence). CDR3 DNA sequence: TGCAGTGCTAGAGATACGGCTGAAGCTTTCTTT. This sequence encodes CSARDTAEAFF.

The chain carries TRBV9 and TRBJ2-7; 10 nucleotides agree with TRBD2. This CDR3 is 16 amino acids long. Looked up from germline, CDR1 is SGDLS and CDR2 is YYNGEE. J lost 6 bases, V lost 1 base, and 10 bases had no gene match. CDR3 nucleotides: TGTGCCAGCAGCGTATCGTCTAGCGGGAGATTGGTCGAGCAGTACTTC. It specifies CASSVSSSGRLVEQYF.

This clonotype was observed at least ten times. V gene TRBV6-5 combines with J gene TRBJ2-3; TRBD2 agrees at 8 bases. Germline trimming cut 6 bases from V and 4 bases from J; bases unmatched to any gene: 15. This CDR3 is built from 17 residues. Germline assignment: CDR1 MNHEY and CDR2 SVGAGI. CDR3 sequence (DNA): TGTGCCAGCAGCACTCCGCCGGGCGGGAGGCCGGCAGATACGCAGTATTTT. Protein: CASSTPPGGRPADTQYF.

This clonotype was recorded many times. This chain's CDR3 is CASSLTTATDTQYF. The CDR3 nucleotides are TGTGCCAGCAGCTTAACGACTGCGACAGATACGCAGTATTTT. This rearrangement joins TRBV7-9 to TRBJ2-3; D ambiguous. There are 14 residues in the CDR3. Trimming took 2 bases from V and 3 from J, leaving 9 bases between them. Germline V CDR1 and CDR2: SEHNR, FQNEAQ (reference sequence).

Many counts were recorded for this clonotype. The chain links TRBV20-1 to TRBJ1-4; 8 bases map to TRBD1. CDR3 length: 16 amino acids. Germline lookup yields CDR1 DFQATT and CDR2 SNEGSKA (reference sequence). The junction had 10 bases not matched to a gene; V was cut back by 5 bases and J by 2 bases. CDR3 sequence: CSAGGQGVTTNEKLFF. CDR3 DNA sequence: TGCAGTGCTGGCGGACAGGGTGTGACCACTAATGAAAAACTGTTTTTT.

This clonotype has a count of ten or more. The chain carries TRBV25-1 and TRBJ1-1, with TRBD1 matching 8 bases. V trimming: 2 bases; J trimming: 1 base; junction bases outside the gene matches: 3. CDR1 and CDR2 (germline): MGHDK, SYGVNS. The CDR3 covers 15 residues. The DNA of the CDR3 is TGTGCCAGCAGTGAAAGGCAGGGGGCGAACACTGAAGCTTTCTTT. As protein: CASSERQGANTEAFF.

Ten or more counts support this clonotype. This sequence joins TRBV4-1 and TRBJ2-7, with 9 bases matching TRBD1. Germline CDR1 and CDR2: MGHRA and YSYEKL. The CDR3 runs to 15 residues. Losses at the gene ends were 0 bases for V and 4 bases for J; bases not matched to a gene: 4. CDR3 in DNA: TGCGCCAGCAGCCAAGAGGTCGACAGGGGGTACGAGCAGTACTTC. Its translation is CASSQEVDRGYEQYF.

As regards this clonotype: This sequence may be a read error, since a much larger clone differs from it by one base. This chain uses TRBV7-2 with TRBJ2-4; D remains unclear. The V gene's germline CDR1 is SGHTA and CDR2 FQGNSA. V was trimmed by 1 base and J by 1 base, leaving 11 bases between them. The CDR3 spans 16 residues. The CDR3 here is CASSLEMVLAKNIQYF. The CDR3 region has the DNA TGTGCCAGCAGCTTAGAGATGGTGCTGGCCAAAAACATTCAGTACTTC.

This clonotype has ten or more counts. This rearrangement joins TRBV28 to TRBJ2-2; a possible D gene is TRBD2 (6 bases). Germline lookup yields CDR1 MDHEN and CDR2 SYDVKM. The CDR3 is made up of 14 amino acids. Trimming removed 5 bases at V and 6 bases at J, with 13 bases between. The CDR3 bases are TGTGCCAGCAGTCCCAACCCGGGAGCCGGGGAGCTGTTTTTT. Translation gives CASSPNPGAGELFF.

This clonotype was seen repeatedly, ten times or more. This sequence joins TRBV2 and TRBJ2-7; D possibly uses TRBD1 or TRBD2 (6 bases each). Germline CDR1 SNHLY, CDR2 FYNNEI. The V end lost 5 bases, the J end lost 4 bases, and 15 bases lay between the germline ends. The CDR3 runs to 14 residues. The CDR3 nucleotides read TGTGCCAGCAGTACAGGGACTCAACAGTACGAGCAGTACTTC. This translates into CASSTGTQQYEQYF.

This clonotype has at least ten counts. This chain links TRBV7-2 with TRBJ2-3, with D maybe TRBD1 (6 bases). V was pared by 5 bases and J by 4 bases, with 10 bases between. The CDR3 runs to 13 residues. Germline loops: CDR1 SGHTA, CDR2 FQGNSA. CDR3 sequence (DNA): TGTGCCAGCAGCATAGGGACATCAGATACGCAGTATTTT. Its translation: CASSIGTSDTQYF.

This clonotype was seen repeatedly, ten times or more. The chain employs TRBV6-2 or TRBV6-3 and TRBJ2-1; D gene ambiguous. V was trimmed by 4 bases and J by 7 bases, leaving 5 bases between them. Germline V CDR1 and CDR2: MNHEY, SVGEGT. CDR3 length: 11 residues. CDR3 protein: CASSFQNEQFF. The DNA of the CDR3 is TGTGCCAGCAGTTTTCAAAATGAGCAGTTCTTC.

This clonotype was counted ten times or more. The CDR3 coding sequence is TGTGCCAGCAGCCCTCCCGGGACTAAGGAGCAGTTCTTC. It specifies CASSPPGTKEQFF. V gene TRBV3-1 combines with J gene TRBJ2-1; the match to TRBD2 covers 7 bases. The trim removed 4 bases at V and 10 bases at J, leaving 7 bases unmatched. The germline gives CDR1 LGHDT, CDR2 YNNKEL (reference sequence). CDR3 length: 13 residues.

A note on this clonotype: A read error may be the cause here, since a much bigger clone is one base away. The CDR3 is CASNPTGETEAFF. The CDR3 region has the DNA TGTGCCAGCAACCCGACAGGGGAAACTGAAGCTTTCTTT. The chain couples TRBV12-3 or TRBV12-4 to TRBJ1-1, with 8 bases that match TRBD1. The CDR3 runs 13 residues. The J segment lost 5 bases and the V segment lost 7 bases, leaving 6 bases of the junction unmatched.

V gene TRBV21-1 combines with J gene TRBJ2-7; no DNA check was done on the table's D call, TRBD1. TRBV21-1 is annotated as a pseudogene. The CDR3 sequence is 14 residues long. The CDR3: CASSNSVEGYEQYF. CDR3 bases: TGTGCCAGCAGCAACTCCGTAGAGGGGTACGAGCAGTACTTC.

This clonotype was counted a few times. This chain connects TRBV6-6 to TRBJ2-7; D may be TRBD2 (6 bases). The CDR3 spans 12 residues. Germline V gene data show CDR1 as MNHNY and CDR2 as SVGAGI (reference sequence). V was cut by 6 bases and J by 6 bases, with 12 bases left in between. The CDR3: CASSIAAREQYF. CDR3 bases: TGTGCCAGCAGCATAGCGGCCCGCGAGCAGTACTTC.

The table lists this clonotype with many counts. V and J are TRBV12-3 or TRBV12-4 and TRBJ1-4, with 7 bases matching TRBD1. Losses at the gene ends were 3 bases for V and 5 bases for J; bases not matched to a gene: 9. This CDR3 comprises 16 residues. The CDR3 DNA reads TGTGCCAGCAGTTTTTGGACAGGAGGCAGAAATGAAAAACTGTTTTTT. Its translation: CASSFWTGGRNEKLFF.

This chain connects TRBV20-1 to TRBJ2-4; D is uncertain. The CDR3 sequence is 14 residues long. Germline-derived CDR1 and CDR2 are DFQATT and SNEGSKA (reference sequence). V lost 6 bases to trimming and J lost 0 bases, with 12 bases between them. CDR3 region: CSAGKRLAKNIQYF. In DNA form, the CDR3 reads TGCAGTGCAGGAAAGAGGCTAGCCAAAAACATTCAGTACTTC.